This T cell receptor (beta chain) was identified during a study of T cell responses to AZD1222 COVID-19 vaccine. Some clones are missing from TCRdb's copy, which holds only in-frame ones; the method was immunoSEQ multiplex PCR. The sample lists around 190,000 clones, approximately 86% seen once, with about 0.53% in the top ten. The CDR3 extends over 14 amino acids. Between the trimmed V and J ends, which lost 1 base and 6 bases, there was a span of 10 bases. CDR1 and CDR2 (germline): MGHRA, YSYEKL. The TCR was taken from an adult in good health. The sample was peripheral blood, taken on day 0 of AZD1222 vaccination. The genes are TRBV4-1 and TRBJ2-1, with D uncertain. The CDR3 is CASSQVVTVNEQFF. The CDR3 nucleotides are TGCGCCAGCAGCCAAGTAGTCACTGTCAATGAGCAGTTCTTC.